Below, 8 T cell receptor beta chains from the same sample are listed, as sequenced in a study of blood T cells in healthy people across ages. PCR was performed a second time for about 7 to 11 cycles using a sample-barcoded 5' primer and a J-beta primer mix. In TCRdb, the 5' RACE reads were re-called with MiXCR into one record per CDR3 protein. The sample carries 730,000 or so distinct CDR3 sequences, roughly 45% recorded once. Sequencing used blood. The source is a woman aged 55-75 years in good health.

This clonotype showed up just a few times. V and J are TRBV21-1 and TRBJ2-1. TRBV21-1 is labeled a pseudogene. The length of the CDR3 is 16 residues. The CDR3 DNA follows: TGTGCCAGCAGCAAATTCGGATTTTACTGGGGAAATGAGCAGTTCTTC. This encodes CASSKFGFYWGNEQFF.

This clonotype was seen a few times. This chain uses TRBV4-3 with TRBJ2-1; TRBD1 agrees at 8 bases. Germline V CDR1 and CDR2: LGHNA, YSLEER. J gave up 8 bases and V 1 base, and 1 base lay outside the gene matches. The CDR3 sequence is 13 residues long. The chain's CDR3 is CASSQGTGYEQFF. CDR3 coding DNA: TGCGCCAGCAGCCAAGGGACAGGGTATGAGCAGTTCTTC.

This clonotype was observed a handful of times. V usage is TRBV5-1 and J usage is TRBJ2-1; TRBD1 is a possible D gene (6 bases). Trimming took 5 bases from V and 4 from J, leaving 13 bases between them. The CDR3 has 14 amino acids. The germline gives CDR1 SGHRS, CDR2 YFSETQ. The CDR3 nucleotides are TGCGCCAGCAGGCAGGGGCAGGAGTACAATGAGCAGTTCTTC. Translation: CASRQGQEYNEQFF.

The chain has TRBV5-6 and TRBJ2-4; 13 nucleotides line up with TRBD2. Per germline, CDR1 SGHDT and CDR2 YYEEEE. V was clipped by 1 base and J by 7 bases; unmatched bases: 5. The CDR3 consists of 16 residues. This CDR3 reads CASSLTSGRATNIQYF. DNA for the CDR3: TGTGCCAGCAGCTTGACTAGCGGGAGGGCCACTAACATTCAGTACTTC.

The rearrangement joins TRBV20-1 to TRBJ2-3, with 9 bases lining up with TRBD2. The CDR3 loop spans 15 amino acids. The V and J ends lost 6 bases and 5 bases, in that order; junction bases with no gene match: 12. Germline V lookup: CDR1 DFQATT, CDR2 SNEGSKA (reference sequence). The CDR3 DNA sequence: TGCAGTGCCAAAGCTGGCGGGGGGGCAGTAGATACGCAGTATTTT. This gives the protein CSAKAGGGAVDTQYF.

This clonotype has a handful of counts. The genes are TRBV6-5 and TRBJ1-2; D is perhaps TRBD1 (5 bases). Deletions cut 2 bases from V and 3 bases from J, with 10 bases between. This CDR3 contains 14 residues. Germline CDR1 reads MNHEY; CDR2 reads SVGAGI. The CDR3, as DNA: TGTGCCAGCAGTTACGACAGTACCTACTATGGCTACACCTTC. It specifies CASSYDSTYYGYTF.

V is TRBV4-3 and J is TRBJ2-7, with D perhaps being TRBD1 or TRBD2 (5 bases each). V lost 0 bases and J 7 bases, leaving 16 bases between the germline ends. Germline-derived CDR1 and CDR2 are LGHNA and YSLEER. There are 15 residues in the CDR3. The CDR3 is CASSQDRTGRNEQYF. The CDR3 bases are TGCGCCAGCAGCCAAGACAGGACGGGACGGAATGAGCAGTACTTC.

This clonotype occurred a few times. The gene calls are TRBV12-3 or TRBV12-4 and TRBJ2-2; TRBD2 matches 7 bases. CDR3 size: 16 residues. With V trimmed by 6 bases and J by 2 bases, 9 bases remained unmatched. CDR3 sequence reads: CASSPGSGLNTGELFF. In DNA, the CDR3 is TGTGCCAGCAGCCCTGGTAGCGGGCTCAACACCGGGGAGCTGTTTTTT.